This TCR beta chain originates from a study of blood T cell repertoires in COVID-19. The wider study: Sources were T cells, B-cell-depleted T cells, or PBMCs; the material itself was cDNA or gDNA.

There are 15 residues in the CDR3. With 1 base removed from V and 0 bases from J, the gap between germline ends came to 7 bases. The V gene's germline CDR1 is SGHNT and CDR2 YENEEA. In the authors' methods: Reference gene primers were amplified, and this amplification served to estimate nucleated cell counts. Clones were sequenced by immunoSEQ multiplex PCR, and TCRdb holds only the in-frame ones, with some missing. That table is the source of V, J and clone size, and D and trimming were worked out from the DNA. The data show 120,000 to 150,000 clones, with more than 75% seen just once and 5% held by the top ten.

The chain is built from TRBV11-3 and TRBJ2-1; TRBD1 might be the D (6 bases). The sequencing input was peripheral blood. This clonotype was sampled from a woman aged 50 to 60 with acute or convalescent COVID-19. DNA for the CDR3: TGTGCCAGCAGCTTAGGCAGGGGCTCCTACAATGAGCAGTTCTTC. Translating gives CASSLGRGSYNEQFF.